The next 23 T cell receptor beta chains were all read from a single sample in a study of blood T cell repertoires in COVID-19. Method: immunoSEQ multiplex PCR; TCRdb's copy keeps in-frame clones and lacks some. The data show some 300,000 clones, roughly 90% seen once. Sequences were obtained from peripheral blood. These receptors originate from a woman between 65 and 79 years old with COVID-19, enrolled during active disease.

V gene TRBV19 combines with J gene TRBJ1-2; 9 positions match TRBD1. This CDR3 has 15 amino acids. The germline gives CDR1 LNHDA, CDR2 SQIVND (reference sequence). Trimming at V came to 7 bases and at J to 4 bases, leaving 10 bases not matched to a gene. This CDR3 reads CASTGQGRTTYGYTF. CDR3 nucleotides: TGTGCCAGTACCGGACAGGGGCGGACAACCTATGGCTACACCTTC.

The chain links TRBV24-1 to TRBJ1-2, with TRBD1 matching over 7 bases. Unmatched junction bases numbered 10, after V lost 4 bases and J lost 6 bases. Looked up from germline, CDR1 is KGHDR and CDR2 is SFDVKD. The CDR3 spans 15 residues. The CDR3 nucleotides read TGTGCCACCAGTGACCGAGGGACAGCTGCTCATGGCTACACCTTC. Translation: CATSDRGTAAHGYTF.

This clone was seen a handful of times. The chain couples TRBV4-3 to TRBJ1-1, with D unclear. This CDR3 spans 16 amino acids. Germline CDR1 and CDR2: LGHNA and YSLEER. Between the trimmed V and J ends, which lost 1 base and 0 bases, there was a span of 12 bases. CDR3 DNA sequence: TGCGCCAGCAGCCAAGGTTATAGAACTATGAACACTGAAGCTTTCTTT. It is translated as CASSQGYRTMNTEAFF.

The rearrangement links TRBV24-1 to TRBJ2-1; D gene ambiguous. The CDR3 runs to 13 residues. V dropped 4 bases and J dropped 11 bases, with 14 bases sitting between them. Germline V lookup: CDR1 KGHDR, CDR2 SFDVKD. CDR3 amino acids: CATSDPSTLKQFF. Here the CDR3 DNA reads TGTGCCACCAGTGACCCCTCGACTCTAAAGCAGTTCTTC.

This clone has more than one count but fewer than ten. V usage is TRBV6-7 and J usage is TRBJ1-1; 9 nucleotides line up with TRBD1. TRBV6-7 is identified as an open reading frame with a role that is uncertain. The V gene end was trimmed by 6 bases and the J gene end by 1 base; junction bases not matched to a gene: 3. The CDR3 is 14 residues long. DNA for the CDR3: TGTGCCAGCAGGACGGACAGGGGGAACACTGAAGCTTTCTTT. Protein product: CASRTDRGNTEAFF.

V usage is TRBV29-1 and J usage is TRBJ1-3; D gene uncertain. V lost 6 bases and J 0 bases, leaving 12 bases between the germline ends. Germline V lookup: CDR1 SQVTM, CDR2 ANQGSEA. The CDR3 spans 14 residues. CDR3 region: CSVSGMYSGNTIYF. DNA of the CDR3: TGCAGCGTCTCCGGGATGTACTCTGGAAACACCATATATTTT.

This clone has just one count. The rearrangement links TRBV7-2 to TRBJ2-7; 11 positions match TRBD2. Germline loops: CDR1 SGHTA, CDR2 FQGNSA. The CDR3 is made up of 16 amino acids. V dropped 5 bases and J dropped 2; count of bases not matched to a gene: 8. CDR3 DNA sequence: TGTGCCAGCAGCCCTATTGGGACTAGCGGAACCTACGAGCAGTACTTC. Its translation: CASSPIGTSGTYEQYF.

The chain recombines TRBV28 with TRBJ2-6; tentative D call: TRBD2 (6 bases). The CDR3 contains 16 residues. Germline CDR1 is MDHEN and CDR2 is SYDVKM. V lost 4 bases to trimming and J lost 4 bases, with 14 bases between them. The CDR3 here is CASSSPGVYGANVLTF. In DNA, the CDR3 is TGTGCCAGCAGTTCCCCGGGAGTTTACGGGGCCAACGTCCTGACTTTC.

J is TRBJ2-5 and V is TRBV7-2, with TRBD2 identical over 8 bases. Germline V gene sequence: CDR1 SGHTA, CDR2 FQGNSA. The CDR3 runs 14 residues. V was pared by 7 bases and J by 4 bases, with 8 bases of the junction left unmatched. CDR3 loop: CASTRGGPRETQYF. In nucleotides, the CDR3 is TGTGCCAGCACCCGGGGGGGACCGAGAGAGACCCAGTACTTC.

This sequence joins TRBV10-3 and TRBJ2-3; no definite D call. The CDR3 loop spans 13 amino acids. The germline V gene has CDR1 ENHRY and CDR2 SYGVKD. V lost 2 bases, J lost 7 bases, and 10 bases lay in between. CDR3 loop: CAISEANPHTQYF. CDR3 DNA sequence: TGTGCCATCAGTGAGGCTAACCCACATACGCAGTATTTT.

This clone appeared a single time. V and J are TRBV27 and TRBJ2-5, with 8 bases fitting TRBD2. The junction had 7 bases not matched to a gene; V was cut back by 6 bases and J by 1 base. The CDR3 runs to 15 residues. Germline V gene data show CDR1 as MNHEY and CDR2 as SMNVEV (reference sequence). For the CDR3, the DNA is TGTGCCAGCAGGTTTAAGCGGGGGACCCAAGAGACCCAGTACTTC. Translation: CASRFKRGTQETQYF.

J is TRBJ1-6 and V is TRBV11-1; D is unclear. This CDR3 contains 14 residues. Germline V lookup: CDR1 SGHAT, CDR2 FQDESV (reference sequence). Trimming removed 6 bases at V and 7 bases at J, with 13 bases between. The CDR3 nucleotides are TGTGCCAGCAGTGTAACGAGTAAGAATTCACCCCTCCACTTT. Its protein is CASSVTSKNSPLHF.

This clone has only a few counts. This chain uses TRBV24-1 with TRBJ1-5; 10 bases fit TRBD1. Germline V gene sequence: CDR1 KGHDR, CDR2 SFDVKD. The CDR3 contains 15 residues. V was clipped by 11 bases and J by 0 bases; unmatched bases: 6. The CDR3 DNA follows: TGTGCCATCGGGACAGGGGCCTATAGCAATCAGCCCCAGCATTTT. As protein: CAIGTGAYSNQPQHF.

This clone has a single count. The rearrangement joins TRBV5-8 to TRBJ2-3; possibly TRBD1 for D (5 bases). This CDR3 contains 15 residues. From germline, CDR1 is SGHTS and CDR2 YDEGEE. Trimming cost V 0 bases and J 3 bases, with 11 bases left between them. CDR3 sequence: CASSLEGRWTDTQYF. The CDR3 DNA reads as TGTGCCAGCAGCTTGGAGGGGCGCTGGACAGATACGCAGTATTTT.

The chain's CDR3 is CASSGTSGADTQYF. CDR3 in DNA: TGTGCCAGCAGCGGGACTAGCGGGGCTGATACGCAGTATTTT. The gene calls are TRBV2 and TRBJ2-3; 13 positions agree with TRBD2. The V gene's germline CDR1 is SNHLY and CDR2 FYNNEI. The J segment lost 6 bases and the V segment lost 6 bases, leaving 3 bases of the junction unmatched. The CDR3 is 14 amino acids.

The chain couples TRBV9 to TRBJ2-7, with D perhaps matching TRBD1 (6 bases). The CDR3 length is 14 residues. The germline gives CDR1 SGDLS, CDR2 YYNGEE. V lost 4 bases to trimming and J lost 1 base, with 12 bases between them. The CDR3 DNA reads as TGTGCCAGCAGCTCGAAGGACAGTTCCTACGAGCAGTACTTC. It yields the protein CASSSKDSSYEQYF.

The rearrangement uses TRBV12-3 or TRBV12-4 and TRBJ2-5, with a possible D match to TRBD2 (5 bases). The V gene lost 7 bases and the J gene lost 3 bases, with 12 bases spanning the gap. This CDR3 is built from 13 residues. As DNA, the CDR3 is TGTGCCAGCACCCCGGACTGGGAAGAGACCCAGTACTTC. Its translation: CASTPDWEETQYF.

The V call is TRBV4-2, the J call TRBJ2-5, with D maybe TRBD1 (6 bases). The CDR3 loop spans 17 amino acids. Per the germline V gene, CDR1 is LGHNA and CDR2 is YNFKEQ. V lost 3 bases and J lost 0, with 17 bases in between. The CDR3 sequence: CASSHQWGPDHQETQYF. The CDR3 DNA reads TGTGCCAGCAGCCACCAGTGGGGGCCCGATCACCAAGAGACCCAGTACTTC.

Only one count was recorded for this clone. In nucleotides, the CDR3 is TGCGCCAGCAGCTCTCCGGACAGGGTCAATGAGCAGTTCTTC. It codes for CASSSPDRVNEQFF. J is TRBJ2-1 and V is TRBV5-1; 8 bases are shared with TRBD1. Germline CDR1 SGHRS, CDR2 YFSETQ. J lost 6 bases, V lost 3 bases, and 5 bases had no gene match. The CDR3 contains 14 residues. The variable domain in full, completed from reference TRBV5-1 and TRBJ2-1, reads KAGVTQTPRYLIKTRGQQVTLSCSPISGHRSVSWYQQTPGQGLQFLFEYFSETQRNKGNFPGRFSGRQFSNSRSEMNVSTLELGDSALYLCASSSPDRVNEQFFGPGTRLTVL.

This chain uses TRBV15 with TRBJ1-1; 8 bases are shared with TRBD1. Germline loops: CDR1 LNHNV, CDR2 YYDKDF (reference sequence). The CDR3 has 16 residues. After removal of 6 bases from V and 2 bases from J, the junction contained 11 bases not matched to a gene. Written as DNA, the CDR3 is TGTGCCACCAGGGGAGGACAGGGATTTCCCAACACTGAAGCTTTCTTT. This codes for CATRGGQGFPNTEAFF.

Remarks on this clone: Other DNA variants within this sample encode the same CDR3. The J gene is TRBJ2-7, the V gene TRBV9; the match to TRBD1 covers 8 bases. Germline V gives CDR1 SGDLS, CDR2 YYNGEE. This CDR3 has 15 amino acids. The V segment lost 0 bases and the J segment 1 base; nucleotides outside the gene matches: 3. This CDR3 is CASSVGGQGSYEQYF. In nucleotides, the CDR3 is TGTGCCAGCAGCGTAGGAGGACAGGGATCCTACGAGCAGTACTTC.

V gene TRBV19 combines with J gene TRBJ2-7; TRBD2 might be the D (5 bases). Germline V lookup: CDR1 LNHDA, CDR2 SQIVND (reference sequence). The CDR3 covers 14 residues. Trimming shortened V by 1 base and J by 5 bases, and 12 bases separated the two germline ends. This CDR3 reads CASSIGAGIHEQYF. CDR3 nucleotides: TGTGCCAGTAGTATAGGAGCCGGGATCCACGAGCAGTACTTC.

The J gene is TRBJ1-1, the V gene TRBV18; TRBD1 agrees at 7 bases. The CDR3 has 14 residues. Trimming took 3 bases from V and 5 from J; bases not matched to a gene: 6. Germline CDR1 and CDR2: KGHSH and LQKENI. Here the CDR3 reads CASSPGQEGTEAFF. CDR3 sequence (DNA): TGTGCCAGCTCACCTGGACAGGAGGGGACTGAAGCTTTCTTT.